Listed below are T cell receptor beta chains from one sample, sequenced in a study of blood T cells in healthy people across ages. TCRdb used MiXCR to reprocess the 5' RACE reads, holding one entry per CDR3 protein. Of 750,000 to 950,000 distinct CDR3 sequences listed, under 35% were seen once; the top ten hold roughly 10%. The same data also contributed to another study, on T cells of mothers and their children.

Sequencing input: blood. Receptors were obtained from a woman aged 40 to 49 in good health. Each CDR3 is given with its conserved first and last residue. D genes are given only for firm matches. The size of a clone is reported for some rows only, either as once, few or many, or as a class for expanded clones.

-,16,TRBJ2-2,-,TRBV7-2,CASSLVGDNPTGELFF,TGTGCCAGCAGCTTAGTCGGGGACAACCCCACCGGGGAGCTGTTTTTT
-,14,TRBJ2-5,-,TRBV29-1,CSVEGRTTRGTRYF,TGCAGCGTTGAGGGGCGGACGACAAGGGGGACCCGGTACTTC
-,18,TRBJ2-1,TRBD1,TRBV19,CASSPGGTGTGLYNEQFF,TGTGCCAGTAGTCCGGGGGGTACCGGGACAGGGCTCTACAATGAGCAGTTCTTC
few,14,TRBJ2-5,TRBD1,TRBV7-6,CASSWGTDQETQYF,TGTGCCAGCAGCTGGGGGACAGACCAAGAGACCCAGTACTTC
-,15,TRBJ1-5,TRBD1,TRBV20-1,CSAKHRGQGNQPQHF,TGCAGTGCTAAACACAGGGGACAGGGAAATCAGCCCCAGCATTTT
few,15,TRBJ2-3,-,TRBV20-1,CSARTQGRGTDTQYF,TGCAGTGCTAGGACTCAGGGGCGCGGCACAGATACGCAGTATTTT
-,15,TRBJ1-1,-,TRBV20-1,CSASPVQTANTEAFF,TGCAGTGCAAGTCCGGTACAAACAGCGAACACTGAAGCTTTCTTT
-,14,TRBJ1-2,-,TRBV7-2,CASSPSPDLYGYTF,TGTGCCAGCAGCCCCTCACCCGACCTGTATGGCTACACCTTC
many,15,TRBJ2-4,-,TRBV21-1,CASCKGHQLGYIQYF,TGTGCCAGCTGTAAGGGACACCAACTCGGGTACATTCAGTACTTC
few,13,TRBJ2-7,-,TRBV28,CASSQVMVHEQYF,TGTGCCAGCAGCCAGGTTATGGTCCACGAGCAGTACTTC
-,17,TRBJ2-5,TRBD2,TRBV7-9,CASSLPSMGLAEETQYF,TGTGCCAGCAGCTTACCGTCTATGGGGCTAGCGGAAGAGACCCAGTACTTC
-,15,TRBJ2-1,-,TRBV19,CASSPRDNSYNEQFF,TGTGCCAGTAGTCCTAGGGACAACTCCTACAATGAGCAGTTCTTC
many,14,TRBJ2-6,-,TRBV20-1,CSASLRDGANVLTF,TGCAGTGCTAGCCTCAGGGACGGGGCCAACGTCCTGACTTTC
-,14,TRBJ2-7,TRBD1,TRBV6-5,CAGGMTGGPYEQYF,TGTGCCGGCGGCATGACAGGGGGCCCCTACGAGCAGTACTTC
-,14,TRBJ2-3,-,TRBV20-1,CSARDAGWLDTQYF,TGCAGTGCTAGAGATGCGGGATGGTTAGATACGCAGTATTTT
-,13,TRBJ2-5,TRBD2,TRBV7-2,CASRAGGAKTQYF,TGTGCCAGCAGAGCGGGGGGGGCCAAGACCCAGTACTTC
many,14,TRBJ1-4,-,TRBV25-1,CASSWWRGDGGLFF,TGTGCCAGCAGTTGGTGGCGGGGGGATGGAGGACTGTTTTTT
few,14,TRBJ1-6,-,TRBV3-1,CASISTGINSPLHF,TGTGCCAGCATATCAACAGGAATAAATTCACCCCTCCACTTT
-,14,TRBJ2-1,-,TRBV7-2,CASSLAGFQETQFF,TGTGCCAGCAGCTTAGCAGGGTTCCAAGAGACCCAGTTCTTC
many,13,TRBJ2-5,-,TRBV29-1,CSVVVRQAGTQYF,TGCAGCGTTGTTGTCCGACAGGCGGGGACCCAGTACTTC
-,16,TRBJ2-7,TRBD2,TRBV4-2,CVSNQLLAGSSYEQYF,TGTGTCAGCAACCAACTCCTAGCGGGGAGCTCCTACGAGCAGTACTTC
few,13,TRBJ2-5,-,TRBV7-2,CASSRVYQETQYF,TGTGCCAGCAGCCGGGTTTACCAAGAGACCCAGTACTTC
many,15,TRBJ2-3,TRBD1,TRBV20-1,CSASPWDRDTDTQYF,TGCAGTGCTTCTCCTTGGGACAGGGACACAGATACGCAGTATTTT
few,14,TRBJ2-7,-,TRBV19,CASKEAGERYEQYF,TGTGCCAGTAAGGAGGCAGGTGAACGCTACGAGCAGTACTTC
many,13,TRBJ2-1,-,TRBV7-6,CASSLARSNEQFF,TGTGCCAGCAGCTTAGCACGCTCCAATGAGCAGTTCTTC
few,13,TRBJ1-6,-,TRBV4-3,CASSSPGGGPLHF,TGCGCCAGCAGCTCACCGGGGGGTGGACCCCTCCACTTT
few,12,TRBJ1-5,-,TRBV20-1,CSAGGSNQPQHF,TGCAGTGCCGGTGGCAGCAATCAGCCCCAGCATTTT
once,17,TRBJ1-3,TRBD1,TRBV7-2,CASSLVGTGDSGNTIYF,TGTGCCAGCAGCTTAGTTGGGACAGGGGACTCTGGAAACACCATATATTTT
-,14,TRBJ2-2,-,TRBV14,CASSQVPYTGELFF,TGTGCCAGCAGCCAAGTACCATACACCGGGGAGCTGTTTTTT
many,19,TRBJ2-3,TRBD1,TRBV5-1,CASRRDRVKASASTDTQYF,TGCGCCAGCAGAAGGGACAGGGTAAAAGCTTCCGCTAGCACAGATACGCAGTATTTT
-,18,TRBJ2-1,-,TRBV6-1,CASSLPKGGEISYNEQFF,TGTGCCAGCAGTCTGCCGAAGGGTGGGGAAATCTCCTACAATGAGCAGTTCTTC
-,15,TRBJ1-6,-,TRBV9,CASSASGAYNSPLHF,TGTGCCAGCAGCGCCTCAGGGGCGTATAATTCACCCCTCCACTTT
many,14,TRBJ2-5,-,TRBV2,CASGSIPQGETQYF,TGTGCCAGCGGCTCAATCCCACAGGGCGAGACCCAGTACTTC
many,13,TRBJ2-7,-,TRBV5-1,CASSPSWSSEQYF,TGCGCCAGCAGCCCTTCGTGGTCTAGCGAGCAGTACTTC
many,13,TRBJ2-1,-,TRBV11-2,CASSPPPWDEQFF,TGTGCCAGCAGCCCCCCTCCGTGGGATGAGCAGTTCTTC
few,14,TRBJ1-1,-,TRBV7-6,CASSPMDLNTEAFF,TGTGCCAGCAGCCCAATGGACCTGAACACTGAAGCTTTCTTT
many,10,TRBJ2-3,-,TRBV20-1,CSASGDTQYF,TGCAGTGCTAGTGGGGATACGCAGTATTTT
-,17,TRBJ1-1,-,TRBV28,CASSLWGGDGAHTEAFF,TGTGCCAGCAGTTTATGGGGTGGTGATGGGGCTCACACTGAAGCTTTCTTT
-,15,TRBJ1-1,-,TRBV5-6,CANSFRQGLNTEAFF,TGTGCCAACAGCTTTCGGCAGGGTTTGAACACTGAAGCTTTCTTT
many,12,TRBJ2-7,-,TRBV28,CASSEGVYEQYF,TGTGCCAGCAGCGAGGGGGTGTACGAGCAGTACTTC
once,18,TRBJ1-2,TRBD1,TRBV20-1,CSARLQGKETGASFGYTF,TGCAGTGCTAGACTTCAGGGGAAAGAGACAGGGGCGAGCTTCGGCTACACCTTC
many,17,TRBJ2-7,-,TRBV20-1,CSASVIPQLVRQTKQYF,TGCAGTGCTTCCGTCATCCCGCAACTAGTCCGGCAAACGAAGCAGTACTTC
-,12,TRBJ2-1,-,TRBV9,CASSVLSGEQFF,TGTGCCAGCAGCGTCTTATCGGGTGAGCAGTTCTTC
-,16,TRBJ2-2,-,TRBV5-1,CASSLALGSNTGELFF,TGCGCCAGCAGCTTGGCCTTAGGGTCGAACACCGGGGAGCTGTTTTTT
-,15,TRBJ1-4,TRBD1,TRBV7-9,CASSLTGGAYEKLFF,TGTGCCAGCAGCTTGACAGGGGGCGCGTATGAAAAACTGTTTTTT
-,15,TRBJ2-7,TRBD1,TRBV5-5,CASSSDRDLVYEQYF,TGTGCCAGCAGCTCGGACAGGGACCTTGTCTACGAGCAGTACTTC
many,12,TRBJ2-7,TRBD1,TRBV29-1,CSCGTGTYEQYF,TGCAGCTGCGGGACAGGGACCTACGAGCAGTACTTC
-,13,TRBJ2-1,-,TRBV4-2,CASSQLASHEQFF,TGTGCCAGCAGCCAATTAGCGTCGCATGAGCAGTTCTTC